This note documents a single T cell receptor (beta chain) sequence. The antigen remains unidentified. The data stem from a study of cytomegalovirus exposure and HLA in healthy donors. Study observations and caveats: Overall, approximately 150 TCR beta chains were annotated as cytomegalovirus-associated. Many donors carried some public TCRs, although rarity characterized most TCR sequences.

This CDR3 contains 11 residues. Germline V lookup: CDR1 MNHNS, CDR2 SASEGT. Trimming shortened V by 7 bases and J by 7 bases, and 10 bases separated the two germline ends. Profiling relied on immunoSEQ multiplex PCR, and the TCRdb table lists in-frame clones only, not all of them. Of more than 80,000 clones in the sample, 88% are singletons; the top ten hold about 2%. The donors were in the roughly 110-subject validation cohort; that cohort was separate from the approximately 670-subject first cohort. V is TRBV6-1 and J is TRBJ1-1; D unclear. The sequence derives from a woman in her late teens or twenties in good health and CMV-seropositive. The sample taken for sequencing was PBMCs. Written as DNA, the CDR3 is TGTGCCAGCACCCTACAGATTGAAGCTTTCTTT. Its protein product is CASTLQIEAFF.